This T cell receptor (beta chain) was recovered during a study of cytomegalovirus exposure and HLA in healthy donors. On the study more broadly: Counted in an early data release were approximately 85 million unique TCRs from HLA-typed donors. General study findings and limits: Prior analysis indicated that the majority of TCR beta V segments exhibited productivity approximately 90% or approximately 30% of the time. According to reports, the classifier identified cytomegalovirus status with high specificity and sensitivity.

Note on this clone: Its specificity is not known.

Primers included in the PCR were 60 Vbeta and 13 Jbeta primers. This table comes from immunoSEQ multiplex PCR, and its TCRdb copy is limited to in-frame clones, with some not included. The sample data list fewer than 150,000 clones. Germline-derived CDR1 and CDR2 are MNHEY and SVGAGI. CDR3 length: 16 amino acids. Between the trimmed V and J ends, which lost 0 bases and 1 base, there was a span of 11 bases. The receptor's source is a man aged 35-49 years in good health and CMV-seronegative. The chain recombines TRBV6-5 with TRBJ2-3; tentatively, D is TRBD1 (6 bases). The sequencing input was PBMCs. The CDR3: CASSYSAAGGTDTQYF. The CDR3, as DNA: TGTGCCAGCAGTTACTCGGCGGCAGGGGGCACAGATACGCAGTATTTT.